A single sample is the source of the 16 T cell receptor beta chains below, sequenced in a study of tumor-infiltrating lymphocytes in primary liver carcinoma. Unsorted whole blood supplied the RNA, and germline DNA was extracted too. The researchers produced TCR beta cDNA from approximately 460 ng total RNA with a constant-region primer. Slightly modified ARM-PCR, run as three nested multiplex PCR rounds, produced the TCR beta libraries. A C-beta reverse primer was combined with TRBV1-TRBV30 forward primers in the first two PCR rounds, and each round had about 10 cycles. TCRdb fed the multiplex PCR reads into MiXCR, producing one record per CDR3 protein. This sample has almost 200,000 distinct CDR3 sequences, with roughly two thirds found just once. Sample: peripheral blood. Receptors originate from a woman aged 55 to 70 with primary liver carcinoma and hepatitis B virus infection.

On this clonotype: A much larger clone lies a single base off, so this may be a read error. The V and J genes are TRBV4-1 and TRBJ2-3; D not resolved. This CDR3 is 12 amino acids long. CDR1 and CDR2 (germline): MGHRA, YSYEKL. The DNA for the CDR3 is TGCGCCAGGAGCCAAATCGCAGATACGCAGTATTTT. This gives the protein CARSQIADTQYF.

As regards this clonotype: With a much larger clone just one base away, this may be a read error. This chain connects TRBV5-4 to TRBJ1-1, with TRBD1 as a possible D gene (6 bases). CDR1 is SGHNT, CDR2 YYREEE, per germline (reference sequence). CDR3 size: 14 residues. CDR3 bases: TGTGTCAGCAGCTTGCGGCAGGGGAGGGCTGAAGCTTTCTTT. Amino acids: CVSSLRQGRAEAFF.

This clonotype was picked up many times. The chain couples TRBV11-2 to TRBJ2-3, with no clear D. Germline V gene data show CDR1 as SGHAT and CDR2 as FQNNGV. The length of the CDR3 is 16 residues. V lost 6 bases to trimming and J lost 1 base, with 17 bases between them. The CDR3 DNA reads as TGTGCCAGCAGACATAGGTCGGGTAGGGGCACAGATACGCAGTATTTT. Its protein is CASRHRSGRGTDTQYF.

The chain uses TRBV29-1 and TRBJ2-2; the D gene is possibly TRBD1 (6 bases). Per the germline V gene, CDR1 is SQVTM and CDR2 is ANQGSEA. The CDR3 loop spans 14 amino acids. V dropped 4 bases and J dropped 6 bases, with 15 bases sitting between them. The CDR3 DNA reads as TGCAGCGTTGGGGAACAGGGAGTCCCCGGGGAGCTGTTTTTT. Protein: CSVGEQGVPGELFF.

This clonotype appeared many times. The chain is built from TRBV13 and TRBJ1-2; the D gene is possibly TRBD1 (5 bases). CDR3 length equals 13 residues. Trimming removed 7 bases at V and 9 bases at J, with 18 bases between. Germline CDR1 is PRHDT and CDR2 is FYEKMQ (reference sequence). The CDR3 region is CASTLGAGRSYTF. The CDR3 DNA sequence: TGTGCCAGCACCCTAGGGGCAGGGCGGAGCTACACCTTC. The full variable domain, its missing parts supplied by reference TRBV13 and TRBJ1-2, is AAGVIQSPRHLIKEKRETATLKCYPIPRHDTVYWYQQGPGQDPQFLISFYEKMQSDKGSIPDRFSAQQFSDYHSELNMSSLELGDSALYFCASTLGAGRSYTFGSGTRLTVV.

Of note for this clonotype: This could be a read error, since a much larger clone is one nucleotide away. The chain uses TRBV6-5 and TRBJ1-6; tentatively, D is TRBD1 (5 bases). The CDR3 loop spans 15 amino acids. V was cut by 4 bases and J by 7 bases, with 14 bases left in between. CDR1 is MNHEY and CDR2 is SVGAGI in the germline V gene. In DNA form, the CDR3 reads TGTGCCAGCAGTTGGTCAAGGGGCCCAAATTCACCCCTCCACTTT. Translation gives CASSWSRGPNSPLHF.

Notes on this clonotype: A much larger clone sits a single nucleotide away, making a read error possible. The V gene is TRBV25-1, the J gene TRBJ2-7; TRBD1 aligns across 7 bases. The CDR3 sequence is 15 residues long. V was clipped by 2 bases and J by 3 bases; unmatched bases: 7. Germline V lookup: CDR1 MGHDK, CDR2 SYGVNS. This CDR3 is CASSEGHRGVYEQYF. In DNA, the CDR3 is TGTGCCAGCAGTGAAGGACACAGGGGAGTCTACGAGCAGTACTTC.

Concerning this clonotype itself: One end of the junction does not line up with germline, which may come from a read error. The CDR3 DNA sequence: TGTGCCAGCAGTCCTGACAGGGTCCATGGTTACACCTTC. Amino acids: CASSPDRVHGYTF. The chain employs TRBV11-3 and TRBJ1-2, with TRBD1 identical over 7 bases. CDR3 size: 13 residues. The germline V gene has CDR1 SGHNT and CDR2 YENEEA.

This clonotype occurred many times. This rearrangement joins TRBV11-3 to TRBJ2-1, with D perhaps matching TRBD1 (5 bases). There are 12 residues in the CDR3. The germline CDR1 and CDR2 sequences are SGHNT and YENEEA. V lost 8 bases and J lost 5, with 10 bases in between. CDR3 region: CASRKGNNEQFF. The CDR3, as DNA: TGTGCCAGCCGCAAGGGGAACAATGAGCAGTTCTTC.

This clonotype appeared a single time. A clone one base away is much larger, so this may be a read error. The chain has TRBV4-1 and TRBJ1-6, with 8 bases lining up with TRBD1. Germline-derived CDR1 and CDR2 are MGHRA and YSYEKL. This CDR3 is built from 15 residues. V was clipped by 3 bases and J by 7 bases; unmatched bases: 5. CDR3 DNA: TGCGCCAGCAGCCATGAGGGACAGGCCAATTCACCCCTCCACTTT. Translated: CASSHEGQANSPLHF.

Details on this clonotype: The junction differs from germline at one of its ends, possibly a read error. CDR3 nucleotide sequence: TGTGCCAGCAGCTCTCCCGGACTAGCGATGTACAATGAGCAGTTCTTT. Its protein product is CASSSPGLAMYNEQFF. The chain links TRBV11-2 to TRBJ2-1, with TRBD2 matching 9 bases. CDR1 is SGHAT, CDR2 FQNNGV, per germline. The CDR3 totals 16 residues. The full variable domain, its missing parts supplied by reference TRBV11-2 and TRBJ2-1, is EAGVAQSPRYKIIEKRQSVAFWCNPISGHATLYWYQQILGQGPKLLIQFQNNGVVDDSQLPKDRFSAERLKGVDSTLKIQPAKLEDSAVYLCASSSPGLAMYNEQFFGPGTRLTVL.

On this clonotype: A much larger clone lies one base from this, so it may be a read error. The CDR3 here is CASSSAGTNGRDEQFF. The CDR3 DNA sequence: TGTGCCAGCAGTTCCGCGGGGACTAACGGGAGGGATGAGCAGTTCTTC. V usage is TRBV6-5 and J usage is TRBJ2-1; 8 nucleotides align to TRBD2. Germline CDR1 and CDR2: MNHEY and SVGAGI. CDR3 length: 16 amino acids. V shed 4 bases and J 8 bases; nucleotides not matched to a gene: 13.

About this clonotype itself: An end of the junction does not agree with germline; a read error may underlie this. This rearrangement joins TRBV11-2 to TRBJ2-7, with TRBD1 matching 7 bases. Germline CDR1 reads SGHAT; CDR2 reads FQNNGV. The CDR3 is made up of 15 amino acids. The CDR3 here is CANSSHLGQIYERYF. DNA for the CDR3: TGTGCCAACAGCTCTCACCTGGGACAGATTTACGAGCGATACTTC.

This clonotype was counted a single time. A single base separates this from a much larger clone, so it may be a read error. The J gene is TRBJ2-1, the V gene TRBV6-6; 7 nucleotides line up with TRBD1. Germline values: CDR1 MNHNY, CDR2 SVGAGI (reference sequence). The trim removed 8 bases at V and 2 bases at J, leaving 9 bases unmatched. CDR3 length: 15 amino acids. The DNA of the CDR3 is TGTGCCAGCGGCCCCCGAGGGACAGCCTACAATGAGCAGTTCTTC. Amino acid sequence: CASGPRGTAYNEQFF.

The chain uses TRBV6-1 and TRBJ2-1; D ambiguous. V was cut by 8 bases and J by 1 base, with 15 bases left in between. The V gene's germline CDR1 is MNHNS and CDR2 SASEGT. The CDR3 has 15 residues. CDR3 amino acids: CASGVEGVSYNEQFF. The CDR3 bases are TGTGCCAGCGGGGTCGAAGGAGTGTCCTACAATGAGCAGTTCTTC.

To note about this clonotype: One end of the junction is discordant with germline, which a read error may explain. The V gene is TRBV7-9, the J gene TRBJ2-5; 12 bases map to TRBD2. The CDR3 is made up of 16 amino acids. Germline V gene data show CDR1 as SEHNR and CDR2 as FQNEAQ (reference sequence). The CDR3 DNA reads TGTGACAGCAGTCGGACGCTGGGACTAGCGGGTGAGACCCAGTACTTC. It encodes CDSSRTLGLAGETQYF.